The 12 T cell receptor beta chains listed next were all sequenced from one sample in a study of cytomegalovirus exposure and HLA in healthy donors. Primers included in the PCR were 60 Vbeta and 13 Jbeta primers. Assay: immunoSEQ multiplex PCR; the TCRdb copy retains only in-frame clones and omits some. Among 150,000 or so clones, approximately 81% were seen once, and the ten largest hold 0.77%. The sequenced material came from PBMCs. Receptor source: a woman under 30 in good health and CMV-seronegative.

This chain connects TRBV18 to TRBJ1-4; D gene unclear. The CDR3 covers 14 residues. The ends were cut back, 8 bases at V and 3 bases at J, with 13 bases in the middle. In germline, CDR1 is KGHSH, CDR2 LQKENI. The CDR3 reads CASSLEGSNEKLFF. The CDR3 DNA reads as TGTGCCAGCAGCCTCGAGGGCTCTAATGAAAAACTGTTTTTT.

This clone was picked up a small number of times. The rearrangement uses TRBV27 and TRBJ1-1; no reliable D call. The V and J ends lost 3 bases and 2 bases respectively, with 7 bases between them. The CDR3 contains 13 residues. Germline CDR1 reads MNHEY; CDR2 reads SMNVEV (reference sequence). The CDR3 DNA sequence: TGTGCCAGCAGTTTTTATAGTAACACTGAAGCTTTCTTT. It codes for CASSFYSNTEAFF.

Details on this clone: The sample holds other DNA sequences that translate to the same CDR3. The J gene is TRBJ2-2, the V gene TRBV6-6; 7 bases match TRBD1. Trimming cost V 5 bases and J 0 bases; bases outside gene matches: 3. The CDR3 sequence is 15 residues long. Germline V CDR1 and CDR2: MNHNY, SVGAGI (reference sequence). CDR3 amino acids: CASSRQGANTGELFF. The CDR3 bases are TGTGCCAGCAGTCGACAGGGAGCGAACACCGGGGAGCTGTTTTTT.

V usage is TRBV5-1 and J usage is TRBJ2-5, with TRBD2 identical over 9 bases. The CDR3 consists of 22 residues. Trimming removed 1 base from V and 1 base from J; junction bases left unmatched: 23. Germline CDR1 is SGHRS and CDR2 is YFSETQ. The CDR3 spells CASSLFGEVAGGYPLSQETQYF. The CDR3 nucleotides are TGCGCCAGCAGCTTGTTTGGTGAGGTGGCGGGAGGGTATCCTTTGAGCCAAGAGACCCAGTACTTC.

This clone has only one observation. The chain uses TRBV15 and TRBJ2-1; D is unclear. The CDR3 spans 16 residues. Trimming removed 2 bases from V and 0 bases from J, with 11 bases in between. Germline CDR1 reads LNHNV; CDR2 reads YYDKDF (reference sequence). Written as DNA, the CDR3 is TGTGCCACCAGCAGACCTTTGGGCTACTCCTACAATGAGCAGTTCTTC. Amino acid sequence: CATSRPLGYSYNEQFF. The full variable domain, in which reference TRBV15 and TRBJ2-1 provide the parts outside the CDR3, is DAMVIQNPRYQVTQFGKPVTLSCSQTLNHNVMYWYQQKSSQAPKLLFHYYDKDFNNEADTPDNFQSRRPNTSFCFLDIRSPGLGDTAMYLCATSRPLGYSYNEQFFGPGTRLTVL.

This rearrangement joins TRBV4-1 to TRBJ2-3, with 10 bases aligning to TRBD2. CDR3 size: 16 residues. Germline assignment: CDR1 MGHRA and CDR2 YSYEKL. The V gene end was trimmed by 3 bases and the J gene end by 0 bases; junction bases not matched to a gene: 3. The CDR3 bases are TGCGCCAGCAGCCAGGCAGCGGGAGGGAGCACAGATACGCAGTATTTT. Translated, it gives CASSQAAGGSTDTQYF.

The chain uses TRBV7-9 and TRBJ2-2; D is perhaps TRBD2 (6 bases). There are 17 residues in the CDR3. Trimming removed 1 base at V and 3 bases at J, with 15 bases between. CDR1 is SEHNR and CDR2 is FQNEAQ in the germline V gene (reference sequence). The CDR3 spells CASSLGRLDLYTGELFF. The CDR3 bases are TGTGCCAGCAGCTTAGGGAGACTAGATCTGTACACCGGGGAGCTGTTTTTT. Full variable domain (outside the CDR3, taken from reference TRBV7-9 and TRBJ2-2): DTGVSQNPRHKITKRGQNVTFRCDPISEHNRLYWYRQTLGQGPEFLTYFQNEAQLEKSRLLSDRFSAERPKGSFSTLEIQRTEQGDSAMYLCASSLGRLDLYTGELFFGEGSRLTVL.

CDR3 sequence: CASSLSAGFGNQPQHF. In nucleotides, the CDR3 is TGTGCCAGCAGCTTGTCGGCAGGGTTTGGCAATCAGCCCCAGCATTTT. The rearrangement links TRBV5-6 to TRBJ1-5; D might be TRBD1 (5 bases). This CDR3 is 16 amino acids long. Deletions cut 1 base from V and 2 bases from J, with 13 bases between. CDR1 and CDR2 from the germline V gene are SGHDT and YYEEEE.

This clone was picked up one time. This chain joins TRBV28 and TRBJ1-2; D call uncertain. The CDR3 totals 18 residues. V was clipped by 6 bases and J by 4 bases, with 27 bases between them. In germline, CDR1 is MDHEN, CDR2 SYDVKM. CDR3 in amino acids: CASRRTPSEGWGTYGYTF. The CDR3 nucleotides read TGTGCCAGCAGGCGAACCCCCTCGGAGGGATGGGGTACCTATGGCTACACCTTC.

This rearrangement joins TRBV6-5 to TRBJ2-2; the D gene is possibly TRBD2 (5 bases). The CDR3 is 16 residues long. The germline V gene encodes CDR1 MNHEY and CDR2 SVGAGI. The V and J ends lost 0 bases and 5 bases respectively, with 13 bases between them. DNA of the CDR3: TGTGCCAGCAGTTACTCGGGGAGCGCGTTGACCGGGGAGCTGTTTTTT. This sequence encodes CASSYSGSALTGELFF.

The CDR3 DNA follows: TGTGCCAGCAGCCTCGGGACTGCAGAGCAGTACTTC. Translated: CASSLGTAEQYF. The rearrangement links TRBV11-3 to TRBJ2-7, with a possible D match to TRBD2 (6 bases). The CDR3 is 12 residues long. Germline values: CDR1 SGHNT, CDR2 YENEEA. V was clipped by 5 bases and J by 7 bases, with 12 bases between them. The whole variable domain, remainder taken from reference TRBV11-3 and TRBJ2-7, is EAGVVQSPRYKIIEKKQPVAFWCNPISGHNTLYWYLQNLGQGPELLIRYENEEAVDDSQLPKDRFSAERLKGVDSTLKIQPAELGDSAVYLCASSLGTAEQYFGPGTRLTVT.

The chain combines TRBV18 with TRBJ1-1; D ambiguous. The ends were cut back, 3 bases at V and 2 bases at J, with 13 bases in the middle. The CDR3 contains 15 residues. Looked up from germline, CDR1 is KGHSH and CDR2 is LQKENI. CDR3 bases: TGTGCCAGCTCACCCTCATCCGGGAGCAACACTGAAGCTTTCTTT. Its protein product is CASSPSSGSNTEAFF.